Sequencing of this TCR beta chain was carried out in a study of T cells in tuberculosis (dated by TCRdb to between 2018 and 2020). Regarding the research as a whole: The study combined CD1B tetramers and high-throughput TCR immunosequencing to characterize T cells specific for the mycobacterial lipid antigen glucose monomycolate (GMM). IGRA-negative adolescents, IGRA-positive adolescents with latent tuberculosis and adults with active tuberculosis, approximately 11 per group, were compared in a South African clinical cohort. Active tuberculosis patient PBMC were archived before or within 7 days of starting standard anti-tuberculosis treatment.

Comments on this clone: There is no known antigen for this receptor. The sample holds no much larger clone one base away, and base qualities are not on file.

V and J lose 7 bases and 1 base, and a span of 4 bases separates them. The germline V gene encodes CDR1 SNHLY and CDR2 FYNNEI. The CDR3 contains 11 residues, cysteine and phenylalanine counted. Only the CDR3 part of the read is kept: 33 bases, read in frame from the first base. The time point label of this sample denotes: new active TB diagnosis, blood taken before or within 7 days of starting treatment. The active tuberculosis patients were newly diagnosed, HIV-seronegative South African adults aged 18 years or older. Confirmation of active tuberculosis was based on positive sputum smear microscopy and/or a positive M. tuberculosis culture. Unsorted cryopreserved PBMC were immunosequenced, covering on average about 96,000 T cells per clinical donor. TCR libraries were generated with the immunoSEQ multiplex PCR assay, using TCR-beta and/or TCR-alpha/delta assays for each sample. The Illumina high-throughput platform was used to sequence the amplified TCR libraries. Processing in the source paper ran as follows. Clustering and dimensionality reduction relied on pairwise TCRdist distances among GMM-specific receptors from T cells that were either sorted ex vivo or expanded in vitro. Each clinical repertoire received a mean NN-distance score, defined as the average TCRdist to the nearest 10% of tetramer-positive reference sequences. GEM TCR motif frequency was computed as the fraction of unique TCRs matching known GEM sequences by V/J usage and CDR3 length. Linear discriminant analysis with leave-one-out cross-validation, implemented in scikit-learn, was used to classify active tuberculosis. Imported from immuneACCESS, the table was reduced by TCRdb to in-frame sequences with V and J called. These copies leave out some clones; in studies compared against another copy, an unresolved V gene accounts for under half, and the cause of the remainder is not known. The DNA gave D and trimming, while V, J and clone size come from that table. A total of more than 35,000 clones appear in this sample, approximately 94% of them only once. Together, the top ten hold approximately 4.2% of the sample.

Here is what the overall study found, with its caveats: Which clinical samples got chosen depended on the availability of cryopreserved specimens, and the active tuberculosis cases were adults, whereas the controls were adolescents. Compared with IGRA-negative controls, TCR-alpha repertoires from active tuberculosis had smaller mean NN-distances to GMM-specific TCRs, which suggests that these TCRs underwent clonal expansion. The smaller NN-distances were partly driven by shorter CDR3-alpha lengths in active tuberculosis patients, and the difference for TCR-beta did not reach statistical significance. A classifier using the diverse GMM-specific repertoire reached roughly 89% accuracy (AUROC roughly 0.9), compared with 70% accuracy using GEM motif frequencies.

Recombination connected TRBV2 to TRBJ1-1; no D gene can be assigned with confidence. Sequences were derived from PBMCs, sampled at tuberculosis diagnosis. The TCR originated in an adult with tuberculosis. The CDR3 protein sequence reads: CASTGNTEAFF. The bases are TGTGCCAGCACGGGGAACACTGAAGCTTTCTTT.